The text below deals with one TCR beta chain. Its specificity is not known. PCR amplification relied on 60 Vbeta primers (plus 13 Jbeta primers). TCRdb's copy holds only in-frame clones and misses some; the assay was immunoSEQ multiplex PCR. The sample consists of about 140,000 clones, less than 85% of them appearing once. This specimen belongs to a study of cytomegalovirus exposure and HLA in healthy donors. The V end lost 10 bases, the J end lost 2 bases, and 9 bases lay between the germline ends. CDR1 is MNHEY and CDR2 is SMNVEV in the germline V gene (reference sequence). The CDR3 is 11 residues long. Study-wide results and caveats: Later analysis placed DRB1 highest and HLA-C lowest in TCR association rates, which differed by HLA locus.

Sequencing used PBMCs. This receptor was obtained from a man aged 35-49 years in good health and CMV-seropositive. The genes are TRBV27 and TRBJ2-7; D perhaps matches TRBD1 (6 bases). This CDR3 is CATGQPYEQYF. The CDR3 nucleotides read TGTGCCACCGGACAGCCCTACGAGCAGTACTTC.